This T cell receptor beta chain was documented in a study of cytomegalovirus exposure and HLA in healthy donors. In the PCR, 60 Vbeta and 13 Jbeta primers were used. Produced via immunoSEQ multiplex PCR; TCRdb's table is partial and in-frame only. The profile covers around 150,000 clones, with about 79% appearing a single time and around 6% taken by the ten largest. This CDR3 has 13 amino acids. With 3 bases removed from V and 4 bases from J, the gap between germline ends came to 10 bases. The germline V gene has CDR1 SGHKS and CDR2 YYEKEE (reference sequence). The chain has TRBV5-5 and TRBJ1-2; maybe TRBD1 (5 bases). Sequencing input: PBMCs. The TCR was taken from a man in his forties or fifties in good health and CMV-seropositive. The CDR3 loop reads CASSSPGGYGYTF. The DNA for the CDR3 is TGTGCCAGCAGCTCCCCGGGGGGCTATGGCTACACCTTC. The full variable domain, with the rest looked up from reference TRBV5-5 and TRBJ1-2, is DAGVTQSPTHLIKTRGQQVTLRCSPISGHKSVSWYQQVLGQGPQFIFQYYEKEERGRGNFPDRFSARQFPNYSSELNVNALLLGDSALYLCASSSPGGYGYTFGSGTRLTVV.